This passage covers 2 T cell receptor beta chains from one sample sequenced in a study of T cell responses to AZD1222 COVID-19 vaccine. The protocol was immunoSEQ multiplex PCR, while the TCRdb copy is restricted to in-frame clones and leaves out a portion. The data hold some 150,000 clones, with more than 85% observed a single time. Here the sequenced sample was peripheral blood, taken on day 0 of AZD1222 vaccination. All receptors come from an adult in good health.

The chain has TRBV5-1 and TRBJ2-3; 9 nucleotides align to TRBD2. V shed 4 bases and J 7 bases; nucleotides not matched to a gene: 19. CDR3 length: 18 amino acids. The germline V gene encodes CDR1 SGHRS and CDR2 YFSETQ. CDR3 coding DNA: TGCGCCAGCAGCCCGCCCAAGGCCCCGGGACTAGCCTCTAATACGCAGTATTTT. Protein: CASSPPKAPGLASNTQYF.

For the CDR3, the DNA is TGTGCCAGCACCTGGGTCGGGACAGGCTCCTACGAGCAGTACTTC. This encodes CASTWVGTGSYEQYF. The rearrangement links TRBV5-4 to TRBJ2-7, with 8 bases identical to TRBD1. The CDR3 contains 15 residues. Germline V gene data show CDR1 as SGHNT and CDR2 as YYREEE (reference sequence). V was clipped by 6 bases and J by 0 bases; unmatched bases: 8.